This T cell receptor (beta chain) was sequenced in a study of T-cell reconstitution after alpha-beta-depleted transplantation in children. Study outcomes and limitations: From surviving recipient T cells and thymic progenitors came the high day-60 TCRbeta diversity observed in some patients. T-cell counts and diversity at one year post-transplant came mainly from newly produced T cells. The study reportedly traced alpha-beta T cells about two months after transplant to several hundred expanded graft clones.

Looked up from germline, CDR1 is MDHEN and CDR2 is SYDVKM. The CDR3 sequence is 18 residues long. After removal of 4 bases from V and 1 base from J, the junction contained 12 bases not matched to a gene. Comment on this clonotype: The antigen is undetermined.

Unique molecular identifiers were used to barcode this TCRbeta library. TCRdb redid the calling of the PCR reads with MiXCR, one entry per CDR3 protein. This table has approximately 230,000 distinct CDR3 sequences, about 24% appearing once. This chain links TRBV28 with TRBJ1-1; 10 bases align to TRBD1. The sequence was collected from a female patient aged 2 to 10 who had a stem cell transplant for congenital amegakaryocytic thrombocytopenia, so the T cells may come from the graft donor. This sample comprised PBMCs, mostly from graft donor cells, obtained 360 days after TCRalphabeta/CD19-depleted stem cell transplant. CDR3 in DNA: TGTGCCAGCAGTTGGAGGGGCGGGACAGGGGTCCCGAACACTGAAGCTTTCTTT. It codes for CASSWRGGTGVPNTEAFF. The complete variable domain, with remaining parts taken from reference TRBV28 and TRBJ1-1, reads DVKVTQSSRYLVKRTGEKVFLECVQDMDHENMFWYRQDPGLGLRLIYFSYDVKMKEKGDIPEGYSVSREKKERFSLILESASTNQTSMYLCASSWRGGTGVPNTEAFFGQGTRLTVV.